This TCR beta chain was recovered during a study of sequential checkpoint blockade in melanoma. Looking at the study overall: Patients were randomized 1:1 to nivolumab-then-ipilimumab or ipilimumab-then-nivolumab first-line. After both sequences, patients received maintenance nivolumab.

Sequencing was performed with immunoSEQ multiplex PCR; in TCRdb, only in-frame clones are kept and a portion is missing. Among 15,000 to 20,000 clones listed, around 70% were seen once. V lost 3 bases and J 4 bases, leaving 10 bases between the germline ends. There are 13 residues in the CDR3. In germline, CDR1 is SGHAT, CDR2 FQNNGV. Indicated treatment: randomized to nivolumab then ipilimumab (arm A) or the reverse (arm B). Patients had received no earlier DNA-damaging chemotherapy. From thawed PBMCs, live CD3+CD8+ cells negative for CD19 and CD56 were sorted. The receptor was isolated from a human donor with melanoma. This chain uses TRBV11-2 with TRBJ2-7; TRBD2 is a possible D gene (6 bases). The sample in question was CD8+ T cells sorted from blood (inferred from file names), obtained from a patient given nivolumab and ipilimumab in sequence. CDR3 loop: CASSLGLQYEQYF. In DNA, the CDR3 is TGTGCCAGCAGCTTGGGACTCCAATACGAGCAGTACTTC.